What follows is one T cell receptor beta chain and its context. No antigen is known for it. Germline CDR1 reads SGHNT; CDR2 reads YYREEE (reference sequence). The V and J ends lost 4 bases and 7 bases, in that order; junction bases with no gene match: 6. The CDR3 is made up of 15 amino acids. The data are from a study of shared clonotypes between healthy human individuals. Background on the study: A couple of female and three male donors aged 18 to 49 were enrolled.

Splitting of each subset's genomic DNA was done evenly across several immunoSEQ plates. The repertoire was sequenced with immunoSEQ multiplex PCR; TCRdb's copy has only in-frame clones and lacks some. The sample carries around 1,000,000 clones, roughly 80% recorded once. Study results and limitations: The generation probabilities recorded for non-shared clonotypes fell below those of clonotypes shared by all four donors.

The chain is built from TRBV5-4 and TRBJ2-2; 11 nucleotides match TRBD2. This receptor was taken from a man aged 18-30 years in good health. Some clones in this sample may be carry-over from other donors' samples. Material: memory CD4+ T cells from PBMCs. Documented subset: CD45RA-negative fraction. The CDR3 spells CASSRLAGRSGELFF. CDR3 DNA sequence: TGTGCCAGCAGCCGACTAGCGGGACGCAGCGGGGAGCTGTTTTTT.